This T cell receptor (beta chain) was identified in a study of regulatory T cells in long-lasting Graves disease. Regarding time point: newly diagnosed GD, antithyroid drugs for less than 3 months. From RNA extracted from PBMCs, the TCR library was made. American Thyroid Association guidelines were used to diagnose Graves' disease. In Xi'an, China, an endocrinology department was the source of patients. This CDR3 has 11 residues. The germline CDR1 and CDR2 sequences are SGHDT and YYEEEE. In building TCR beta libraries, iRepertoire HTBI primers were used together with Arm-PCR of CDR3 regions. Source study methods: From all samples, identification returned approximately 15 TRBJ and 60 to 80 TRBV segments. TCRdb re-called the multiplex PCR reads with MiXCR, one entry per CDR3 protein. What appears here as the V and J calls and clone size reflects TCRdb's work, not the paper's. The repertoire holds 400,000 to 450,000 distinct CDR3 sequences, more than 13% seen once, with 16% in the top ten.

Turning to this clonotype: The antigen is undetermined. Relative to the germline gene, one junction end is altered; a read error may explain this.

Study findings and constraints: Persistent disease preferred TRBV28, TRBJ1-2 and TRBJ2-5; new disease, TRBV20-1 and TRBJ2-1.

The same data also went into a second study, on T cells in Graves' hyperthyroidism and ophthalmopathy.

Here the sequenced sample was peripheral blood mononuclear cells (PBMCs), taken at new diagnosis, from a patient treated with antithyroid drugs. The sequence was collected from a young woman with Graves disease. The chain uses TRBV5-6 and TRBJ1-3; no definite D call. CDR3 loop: CASSFGDTIYF. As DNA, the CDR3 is TGTGCCAGCAGCTTTGGAGACACCATATATTTT.